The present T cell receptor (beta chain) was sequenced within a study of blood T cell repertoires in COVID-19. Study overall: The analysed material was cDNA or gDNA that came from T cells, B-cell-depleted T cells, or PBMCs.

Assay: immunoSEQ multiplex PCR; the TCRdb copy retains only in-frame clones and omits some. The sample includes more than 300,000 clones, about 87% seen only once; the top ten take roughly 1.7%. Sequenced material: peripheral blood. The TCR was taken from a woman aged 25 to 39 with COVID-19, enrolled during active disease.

The CDR3 is CASKRGGLRETQYF. The CDR3 nucleotides are TGTGCCAGCAAGCGGGGGGGCCTTCGGGAGACCCAGTACTTC. The V gene is TRBV2, the J gene TRBJ2-5, with 10 bases that match TRBD2. CDR1 is SNHLY, CDR2 FYNNEI, per germline. V lost 7 bases and J lost 5; bases outside the gene matches: 7. This CDR3 contains 14 residues.